The 13 T cell receptor beta chains presented below share a single source sample, sequenced in a study of blood T cells in healthy people across ages. A sample-barcoded 5' primer and a J-beta primer mix were used in a second PCR of roughly 6 to 11 cycles. From the 5' RACE reads, TCRdb called clonotypes with MiXCR, one entry per CDR3 protein. There are 500,000 to 650,000 distinct CDR3 sequences in the sample; roughly a quarter occur only once, and approximately 3.3% lies in the top ten. In addition, the sample was reused for a study of T cells of mothers and their children.

Sequenced input: blood. All receptors derive from a boy under 10 years old in good health.

The sample holds many counts of this clonotype. The J gene is TRBJ1-1, the V gene TRBV20-1; D unclear. Germline values: CDR1 DFQATT, CDR2 SNEGSKA (reference sequence). This CDR3 spans 11 amino acids. V was trimmed by 3 bases and J by 3 bases, leaving 5 bases between them. As DNA, the CDR3 is TGCAGTGCTAGTGGGTACACTGAAGCTTTCTTT. Translating gives CSASGYTEAFF.

This clonotype showed up many times. The chain has TRBV7-6 and TRBJ2-5; TRBD2 matches at 9 bases. CDR1 SGHVS and CDR2 FNYEAQ come from the germline V gene. V lost 0 bases and J lost 2; bases outside the gene matches: 1. CDR3 size: 15 residues. This CDR3 reads CASSLALAGQETQYF. As DNA, the CDR3 is TGTGCCAGCAGCTTAGCGCTAGCGGGGCAAGAGACCCAGTACTTC.

This chain connects TRBV13 to TRBJ2-4; TRBD2 agrees at 14 bases. Germline loops: CDR1 PRHDT, CDR2 FYEKMQ (reference sequence). The CDR3 consists of 17 residues. With 4 bases clipped from V and 1 base from J, the junction kept 3 bases outside the gene matches. The CDR3 region is CASSWTSGRPAKNIQYF. In nucleotides, the CDR3 is TGTGCCAGCAGCTGGACTAGCGGGAGGCCGGCCAAAAACATTCAGTACTTC.

The chain uses TRBV27 and TRBJ2-1, with no clear D. V lost 6 bases and J lost 0, with 15 bases in between. CDR1 and CDR2 (germline): MNHEY, SMNVEV (reference sequence). This CDR3 contains 16 residues. The CDR3 spells CASRSGWASSYNEQFF. CDR3 nucleotide sequence: TGTGCCAGCAGATCTGGGTGGGCCAGCTCCTACAATGAGCAGTTCTTC.

The CDR3 region has the DNA TGTGCCAGCAGTGAATGGAAGGACAACTCCTACGAGCAGTACTTC. Protein product: CASSEWKDNSYEQYF. The V and J genes are TRBV2 and TRBJ2-5, with D perhaps TRBD1 (5 bases). TRBJ2-7 matches the DNA end more closely, so the J call is doubtful. CDR1 is SNHLY and CDR2 is FYNNEI in the germline V gene. CDR3 length: 15 residues.

V gene TRBV9 combines with J gene TRBJ2-7; TRBD1 or TRBD2 may be the D gene (6 bases each). The V and J ends lost 0 bases and 6 bases respectively, with 13 bases between them. The CDR3 is made up of 14 amino acids. Germline assignment: CDR1 SGDLS and CDR2 YYNGEE. The CDR3 loop reads CASSVGVGGGEQYF. CDR3 DNA sequence: TGTGCCAGCAGCGTAGGAGTGGGGGGCGGCGAGCAGTACTTC.

The table lists this clonotype with a few counts. The rearrangement joins TRBV5-4 to TRBJ2-5; TRBD2 agrees at 9 bases. Losses at the gene ends were 4 bases for V and 5 bases for J; bases not matched to a gene: 18. CDR3 length: 18 amino acids. Germline CDR1 and CDR2: SGHNT and YYREEE (reference sequence). This chain's CDR3 is CASSPELGSGRRRETQYF. CDR3 sequence (DNA): TGTGCCAGCAGCCCGGAGTTAGGTAGCGGGAGAAGGCGGGAGACCCAGTACTTC.

The chain combines TRBV24-1 with TRBJ2-5, with 14 bases identical to TRBD2. V dropped 10 bases and J dropped 5; count of bases not matched to a gene: 14. Germline V lookup: CDR1 KGHDR, CDR2 SFDVKD. CDR3 length equals 17 residues. CDR3 DNA sequence: TGTGCCACTCGGGGACTAGCGGGAGTACCCGGACGGGAGACCCAGTACTTC. Protein: CATRGLAGVPGRETQYF.

CDR3 in amino acids: CASMRGADTQYF. CDR3 DNA: TGTGCCAGCATGAGGGGTGCAGATACGCAGTATTTT. The chain has TRBV12-3 or TRBV12-4 and TRBJ2-3; perhaps D is TRBD1 or TRBD2 (5 bases each). The CDR3 spans 12 residues. Trimming removed 7 bases from V and 4 bases from J, with 9 bases in between.

J is TRBJ2-5 and V is TRBV19, with D perhaps TRBD2 (5 bases). Germline V gene lookup returns CDR1 LNHDA and CDR2 SQIVND (reference sequence). V was trimmed by 10 bases and J by 0 bases, leaving 12 bases between them. The CDR3 runs to 13 residues. The CDR3 sequence is CATYRGYQETQYF. CDR3 coding DNA: TGTGCCACGTATCGGGGATACCAAGAGACCCAGTACTTC. The variable domain in full, completed from reference TRBV19 and TRBJ2-5, reads DGGITQSPKYLFRKEGQNVTLSCEQNLNHDAMYWYRQDPGQGLRLIYYSQIVNDFQKGDIAEGYSVSREKKESFPLTVTSAQKNPTAFYLCATYRGYQETQYFGPGTRLLVL.

The chain recombines TRBV9 with TRBJ2-5; TRBD1 agrees at 7 bases. The CDR3 runs to 16 residues. Trimming removed 0 bases from V and 2 bases from J; junction bases left unmatched: 7. The germline V gene encodes CDR1 SGDLS and CDR2 YYNGEE. The CDR3 nucleotides read TGTGCCAGCAGCGTAGAAGGAAAGGGACAGCAAGAGACCCAGTACTTC. Its protein product is CASSVEGKGQQETQYF.

This clonotype was detected a few times. The genes are TRBV30 and TRBJ1-5; the D gene is possibly TRBD1 (6 bases). Germline lookup yields CDR1 GTSNPN and CDR2 SVGIG (reference sequence). The length of the CDR3 is 15 residues. Trimming left V 0 bases short and J 4 bases short, with 13 bases between. The CDR3 bases are TGTGCCTGGAGTGTAGGGGCAGGGGAGAATCAGCCCCAGCATTTT. As protein: CAWSVGAGENQPQHF.

This clonotype occurred once. The rearrangement links TRBV5-1 to TRBJ1-2; a possible D gene is TRBD1 (5 bases). The CDR3 loop spans 13 amino acids. The V end was cut by 2 bases, the J end by 6 bases, with 11 bases between. Per germline, CDR1 SGHRS and CDR2 YFSETQ. CDR3 residues: CASSFLQEDGYTF. CDR3 in DNA: TGCGCCAGCAGCTTCCTACAGGAAGATGGCTACACCTTC.